This T cell receptor beta chain was retrieved from a study of blood T cell repertoires in COVID-19. The wider study: Collection of acute and convalescent COVID-19 samples took place in the United States, Italy and Spain. PBMCs, B-cell-depleted T cells, or T cells provided the cDNA or gDNA that made up the material.

Authors' analysis steps: Amplification of reference gene primers was used by the study to estimate nucleated cell counts. Produced via immunoSEQ multiplex PCR; TCRdb's table is partial and in-frame only. Clone size and the V and J calls come from that table; the DNA yielded D and trimming. The sample lists approximately 100,000 clones; around nine tenths were seen once. This CDR3 comprises 16 residues. The V and J ends lost 4 bases and 0 bases, in that order; junction bases with no gene match: 8. The V gene's germline CDR1 is SGHNT and CDR2 YYREEE (reference sequence). The origin of this receptor is a human donor with acute or convalescent COVID-19. The donor label of this sample is uncertain. V and J are TRBV5-4 and TRBJ2-3; the match to TRBD1 covers 7 bases. The sequenced sample consisted of peripheral blood. This CDR3 reads CASSEHRDRSTDTQYF. The CDR3 coding sequence is TGTGCCAGCAGCGAGCACCGGGACAGAAGCACAGATACGCAGTATTTT.